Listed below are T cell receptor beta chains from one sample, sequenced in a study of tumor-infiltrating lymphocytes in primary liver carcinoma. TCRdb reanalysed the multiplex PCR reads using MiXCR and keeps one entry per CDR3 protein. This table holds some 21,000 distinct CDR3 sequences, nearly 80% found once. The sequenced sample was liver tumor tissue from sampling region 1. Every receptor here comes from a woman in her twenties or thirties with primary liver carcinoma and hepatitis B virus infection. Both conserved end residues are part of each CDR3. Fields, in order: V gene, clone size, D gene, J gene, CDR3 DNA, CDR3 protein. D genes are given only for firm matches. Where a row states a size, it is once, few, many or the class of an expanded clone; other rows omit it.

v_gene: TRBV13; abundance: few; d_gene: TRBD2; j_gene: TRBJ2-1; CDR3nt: TGTGTCAGCAGCACCGGGACTAGCGGGGCGTACAATGAGCAGTTCTTC; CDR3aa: CVSSTGTSGAYNEQFF
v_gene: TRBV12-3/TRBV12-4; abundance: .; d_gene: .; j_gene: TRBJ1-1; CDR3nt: TGTGTCAGCAGTCAGCTCCTCCAGGGGAAGGGGGGGGCCGAAGCTTTCTTT; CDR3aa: CVSSQLLQGKGGAEAFF
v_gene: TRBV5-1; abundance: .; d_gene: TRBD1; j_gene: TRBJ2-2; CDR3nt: TGCGCCAGCAGCTTGGGCCACCGGGACAGAGCGGCTCGGGAGCTGTTTTTT; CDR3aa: CASSLGHRDRAARELFF
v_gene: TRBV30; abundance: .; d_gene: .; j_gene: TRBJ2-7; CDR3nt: TGTGCCTGGAGGCCCATCGGACAGGACTATCCCTACGAGCAGTACTTC; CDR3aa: CAWRPIGQDYPYEQYF
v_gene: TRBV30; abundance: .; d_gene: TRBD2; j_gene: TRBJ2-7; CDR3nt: TGTGTCTGGAGGGCACTAGCGGGGAAGTCCTACGAGCAGTACTTC; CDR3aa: CVWRALAGKSYEQYF
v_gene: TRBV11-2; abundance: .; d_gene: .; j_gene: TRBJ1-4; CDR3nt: TGTGCCGACAGCCCCTGGGGGGGAAAACTATTTTTT; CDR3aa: CADSPWGGKLFF
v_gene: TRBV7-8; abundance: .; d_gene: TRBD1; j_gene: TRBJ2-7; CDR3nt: TGTGGCAGCAGCTTAGGACAGGGACAGGGGAGCCACGAGCAGTACTTC; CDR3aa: CGSSLGQGQGSHEQYF
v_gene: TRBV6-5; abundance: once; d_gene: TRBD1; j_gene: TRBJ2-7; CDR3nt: TGTGCCAGCAGCTACAGGGACAGCAACTCCTACGAGCAGTACTTC; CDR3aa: CASSYRDSNSYEQYF
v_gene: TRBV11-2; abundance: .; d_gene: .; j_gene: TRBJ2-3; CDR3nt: TGTGCCAGCAGCCGGACGCAACATGGAAGGGGAGGTACGCAGTATTTT; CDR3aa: CASSRTQHGRGGTQYF
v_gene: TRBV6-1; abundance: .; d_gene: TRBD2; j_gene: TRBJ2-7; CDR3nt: TGTGCCAGCAGTTCCGGGTCGGGGGGACGGTACTACGAGCAGTACTTC; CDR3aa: CASSSGSGGRYYEQYF
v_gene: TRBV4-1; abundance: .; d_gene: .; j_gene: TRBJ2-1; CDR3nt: TGCGCCAGCATCCAAGATCCGGGAGAGGTGGAGAATGAGCAGTTCTTC; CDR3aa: CASIQDPGEVENEQFF
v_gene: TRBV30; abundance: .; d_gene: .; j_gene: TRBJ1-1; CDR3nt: TGTGTCCTAGAGGGACTGAACACTGAAGCTATCTTT; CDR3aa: CVLEGLNTEAIF
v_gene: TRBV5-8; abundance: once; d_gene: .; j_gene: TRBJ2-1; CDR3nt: TGTGCCATGGATCGTTTCGATGAGCAGTTCTTC; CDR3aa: CAMDRFDEQFF
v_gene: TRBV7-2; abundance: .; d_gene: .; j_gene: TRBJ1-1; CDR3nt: TGTGCCAACAGCTTAGTAGTACAGGGTGAAGCTTTCTTT; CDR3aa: CANSLVVQGEAFF
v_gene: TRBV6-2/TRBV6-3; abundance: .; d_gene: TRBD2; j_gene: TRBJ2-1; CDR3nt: TGTGCAAGCAGTTACTGGGGACGACTAGCGGGAGTGGTGCCATACAATGAGCAGTTCTTC; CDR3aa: CASSYWGRLAGVVPYNEQFF
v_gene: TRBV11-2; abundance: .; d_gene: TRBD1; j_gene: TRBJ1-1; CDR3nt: TGCGCCAGCAGCGCTCGGGACAGGGGGCGCAGGAGGTGGAGTAACACCGAAGCTTTCTTT; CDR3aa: CASSARDRGRRRWSNTEAFF
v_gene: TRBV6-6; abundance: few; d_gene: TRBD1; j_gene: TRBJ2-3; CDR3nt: TGTGCCAGCAGTTCTTACCGGGACAGGAGCACAGATATGCAGTATTTT; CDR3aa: CASSSYRDRSTDMQYF
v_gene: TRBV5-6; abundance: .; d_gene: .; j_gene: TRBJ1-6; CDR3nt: .; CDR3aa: CASGLVALGSPLLF
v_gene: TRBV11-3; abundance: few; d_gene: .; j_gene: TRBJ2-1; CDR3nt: TGTGCCAGCAATTCAATGGGGCACGGCTTCTTGGATGAGCAGTTCTTC; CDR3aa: CASNSMGHGFLDEQFF
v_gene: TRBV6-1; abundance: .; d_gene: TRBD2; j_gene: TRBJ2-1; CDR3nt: TGTACCAGCAGGTTGGGACTAGCGGGAGAGAACGAGCAGTTCTTC; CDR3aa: CTSRLGLAGENEQFF
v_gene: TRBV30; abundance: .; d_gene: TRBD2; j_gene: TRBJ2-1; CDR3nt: TGTACCTGGAGTGTAATGGGGACCAGCGGGAGCTCCTACAATGAGCAGTTCTTC; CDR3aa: CTWSVMGTSGSSYNEQFF
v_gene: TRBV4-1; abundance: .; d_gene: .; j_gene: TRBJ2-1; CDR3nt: TGCGTCAGTAGCCCTCCCCTGGCGCCCTACGATGAGCAGTTCTTC; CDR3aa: CVSSPPLAPYDEQFF
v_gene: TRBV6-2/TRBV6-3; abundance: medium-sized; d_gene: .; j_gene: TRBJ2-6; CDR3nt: TGTGCCAGCAGCCCCCGGGGCGGTGGGGCCAACGTCCTGACTTTC; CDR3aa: CASSPRGGGANVLTF
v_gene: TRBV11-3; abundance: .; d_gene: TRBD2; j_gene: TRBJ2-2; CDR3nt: TGTGCCAGCAGCTTACGCCGGACTAGCGGGAGGGCCGGAAAGGGCGGGGAGCTGTTTTTT; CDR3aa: CASSLRRTSGRAGKGGELFF
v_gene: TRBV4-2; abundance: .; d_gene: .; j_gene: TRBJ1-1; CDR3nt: TGTGCCAGCATCCAACTAGGGGGACGGAGTGAAGCTTTCTTT; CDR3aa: CASIQLGGRSEAFF
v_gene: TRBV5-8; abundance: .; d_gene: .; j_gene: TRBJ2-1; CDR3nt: TGTGCCAGCAGCATGGACATGGGCAATAAGCAGTTCTTC; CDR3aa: CASSMDMGNKQFF
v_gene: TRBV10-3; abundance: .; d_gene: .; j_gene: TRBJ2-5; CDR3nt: TGTGCCATCAAAGAGTCGGGTACCAGACAAGAGACCCAGTACTTC; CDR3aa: CAIKESGTRQETQYF
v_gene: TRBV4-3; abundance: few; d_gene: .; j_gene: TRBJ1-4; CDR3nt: TGCGTCAGCAGCCAAGATCGTATTATGGGATGGAATGAAAAACTGCTTTTT; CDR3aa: CVSSQDRIMGWNEKLLF
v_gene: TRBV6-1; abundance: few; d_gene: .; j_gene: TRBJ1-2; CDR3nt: TGTACCAGTAGTGAACGGTTCCTGGTCCTTGGTTCTAACTATGGCTACACCTTC; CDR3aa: CTSSERFLVLGSNYGYTF
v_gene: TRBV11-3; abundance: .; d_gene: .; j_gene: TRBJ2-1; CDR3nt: TGTGCCAGCAGTTCAACTGGACACGGTTTCGTGGATGAGCAGTTCTTC; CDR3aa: CASSSTGHGFVDEQFF
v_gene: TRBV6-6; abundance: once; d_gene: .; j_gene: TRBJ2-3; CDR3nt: TGTGCCAGCAGTTACCAAACCGGACCTCGATGCACAGATACGCAGTATTTT; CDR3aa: CASSYQTGPRCTDTQYF
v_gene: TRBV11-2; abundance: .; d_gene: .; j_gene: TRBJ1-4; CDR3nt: TGTGTCAGCAGCCCCCGGGGGGGAAAACTGTCTTTT; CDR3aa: CVSSPRGGKLSF
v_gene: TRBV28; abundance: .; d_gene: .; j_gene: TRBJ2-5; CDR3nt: TGTGTCAGCAGTCTTGGGGACCAAGAGACCCAGTACTTC; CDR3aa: CVSSLGDQETQYF
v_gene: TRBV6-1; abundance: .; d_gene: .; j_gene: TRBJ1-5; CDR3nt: TGTGCCATCCGGACAGTTTACAATCAGTCCCAGCATTTT; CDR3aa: CAIRTVYNQSQHF
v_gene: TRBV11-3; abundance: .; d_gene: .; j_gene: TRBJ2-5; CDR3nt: TGTGCCAGCAGCTTAGAAGGGGGGACGGGGGAGACCCAGTACTTC; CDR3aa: CASSLEGGTGETQYF
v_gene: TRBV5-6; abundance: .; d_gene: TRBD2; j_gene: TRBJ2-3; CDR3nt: TGTGCCAGCAGCCCGCTGGCGGGAGTAGATATGCAGTATTTT; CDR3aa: CASSPLAGVDMQYF
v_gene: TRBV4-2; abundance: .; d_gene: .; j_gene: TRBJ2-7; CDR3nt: TGTGCCAGTAGCCAAGTTAGTCACTACGAACAGTACTTC; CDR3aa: CASSQVSHYEQYF
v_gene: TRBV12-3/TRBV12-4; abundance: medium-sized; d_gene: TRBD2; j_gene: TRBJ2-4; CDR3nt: TGTGCCAGCAGTTTAGGGCGGGAGGGGAACATTCAGTACTTC; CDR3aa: CASSLGREGNIQYF
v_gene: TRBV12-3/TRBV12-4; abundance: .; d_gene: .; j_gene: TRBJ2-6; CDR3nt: TGTGCCAGCGCGGGGACCGCTCCTGGGGCCAACGTCCTGACTTTC; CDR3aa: CASAGTAPGANVLTF
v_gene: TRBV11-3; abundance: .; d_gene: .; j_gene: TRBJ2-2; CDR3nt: TGTGCCAGCAGCTCGTGGGGCGGGGAGCTGTTTTTT; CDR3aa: CASSSWGGELFF
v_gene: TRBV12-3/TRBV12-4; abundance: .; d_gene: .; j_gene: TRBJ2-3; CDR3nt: TGTGTCAGCAGTTTTCCGCCTCCTAGCACAGATACGCAGTATTTC; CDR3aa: CVSSFPPPSTDTQYF
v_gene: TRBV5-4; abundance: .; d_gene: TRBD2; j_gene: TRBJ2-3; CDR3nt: TGTGCCAACAGTAACCCGGCGCCTAGCGGGAATCGGACAGATACGCAGTATTTT; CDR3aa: CANSNPAPSGNRTDTQYF
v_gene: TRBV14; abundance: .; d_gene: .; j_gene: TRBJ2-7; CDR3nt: TGTGCCACCAGACAGGCGGCGGGGACTTACTACGAGCAGTACTTC; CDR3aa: CATRQAAGTYYEQYF